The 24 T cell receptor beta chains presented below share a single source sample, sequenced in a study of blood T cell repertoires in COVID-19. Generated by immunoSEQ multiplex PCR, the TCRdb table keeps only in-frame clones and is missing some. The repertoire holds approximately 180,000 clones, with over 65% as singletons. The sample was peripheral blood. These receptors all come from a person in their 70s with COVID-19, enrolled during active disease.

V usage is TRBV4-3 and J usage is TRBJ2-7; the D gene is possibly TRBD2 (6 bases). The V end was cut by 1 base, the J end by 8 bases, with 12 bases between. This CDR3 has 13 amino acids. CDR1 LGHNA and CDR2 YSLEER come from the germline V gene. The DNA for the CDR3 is TGCGCCAGCAGCCAAGGCTCGGAGGGGAAGCAGTACTTC. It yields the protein CASSQGSEGKQYF.

CDR3 sequence reads: CASGSSGNSPLHF. CDR3 in DNA: TGTGCCAGCGGTTCGTCAGGTAATTCACCCCTCCACTTT. The chain employs TRBV27 and TRBJ1-6; D call uncertain. The germline V gene has CDR1 MNHEY and CDR2 SMNVEV (reference sequence). The length of the CDR3 is 13 residues. V shed 8 bases and J shed 6 bases, with 11 bases lying between them.

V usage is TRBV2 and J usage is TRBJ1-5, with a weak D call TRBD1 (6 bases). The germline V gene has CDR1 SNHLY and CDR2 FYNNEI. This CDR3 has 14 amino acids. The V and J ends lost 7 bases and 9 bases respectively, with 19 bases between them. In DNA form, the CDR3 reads TGTGCCAGCAAGTTGGACAGAGACGTTGGGCCCCAGCATTTT. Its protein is CASKLDRDVGPQHF.

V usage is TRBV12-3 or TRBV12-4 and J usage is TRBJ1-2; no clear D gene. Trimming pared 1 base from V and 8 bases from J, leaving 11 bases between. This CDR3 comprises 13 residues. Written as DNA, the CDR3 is TGTGCCAGCAGTTTAGATGTTCGGAGGGGCTACACCTTC. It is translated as CASSLDVRRGYTF.

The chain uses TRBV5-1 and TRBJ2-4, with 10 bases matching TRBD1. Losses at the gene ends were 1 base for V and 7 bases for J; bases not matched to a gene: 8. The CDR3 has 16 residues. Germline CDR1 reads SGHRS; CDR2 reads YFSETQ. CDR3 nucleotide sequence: TGCGCCAGCAGCTTGACCGGGACAGGGGATAGGAACATTCAGTACTTC. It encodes CASSLTGTGDRNIQYF.

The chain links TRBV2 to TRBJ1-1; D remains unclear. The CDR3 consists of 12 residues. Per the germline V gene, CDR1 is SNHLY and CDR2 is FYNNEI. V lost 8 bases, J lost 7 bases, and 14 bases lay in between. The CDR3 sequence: CASLSSRVEAFF. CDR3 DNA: TGTGCCAGCCTCAGTAGCCGAGTTGAAGCTTTCTTT.

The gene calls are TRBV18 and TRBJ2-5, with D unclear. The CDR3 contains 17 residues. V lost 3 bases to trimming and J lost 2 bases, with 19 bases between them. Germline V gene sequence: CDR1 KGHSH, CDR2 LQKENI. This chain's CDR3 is CASSPLPSAARQETQYF. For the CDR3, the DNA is TGTGCCAGCTCACCGCTCCCGAGTGCCGCCCGACAAGAGACCCAGTACTTC. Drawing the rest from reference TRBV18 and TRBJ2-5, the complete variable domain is NAGVMQNPRHLVRRRGQEARLRCSPMKGHSHVYWYRQLPEEGLKFMVYLQKENIIDESGMPKERFSAEFPKEGPSILRIQQVVRGDSAAYFCASSPLPSAARQETQYFGPGTRLLVL.

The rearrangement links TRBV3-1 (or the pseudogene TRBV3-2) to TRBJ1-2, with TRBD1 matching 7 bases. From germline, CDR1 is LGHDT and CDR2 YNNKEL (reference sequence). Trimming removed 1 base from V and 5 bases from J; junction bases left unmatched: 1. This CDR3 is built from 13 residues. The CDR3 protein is CASSQVTGYGYTF. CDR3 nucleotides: TGTGCCAGCAGCCAAGTGACAGGGTATGGCTACACCTTC.

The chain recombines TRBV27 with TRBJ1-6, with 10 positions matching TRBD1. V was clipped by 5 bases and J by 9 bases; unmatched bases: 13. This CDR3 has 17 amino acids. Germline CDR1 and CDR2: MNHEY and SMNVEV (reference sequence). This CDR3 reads CASSPGQGLRVGSPLHF. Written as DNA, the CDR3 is TGTGCCAGCAGTCCGGGACAGGGGTTGAGAGTTGGTTCACCCCTCCACTTT.

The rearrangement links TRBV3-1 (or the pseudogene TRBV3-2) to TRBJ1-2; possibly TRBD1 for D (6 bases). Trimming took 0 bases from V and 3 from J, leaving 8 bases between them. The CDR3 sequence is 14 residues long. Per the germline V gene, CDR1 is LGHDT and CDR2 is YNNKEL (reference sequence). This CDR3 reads CASSQEGAYYGYTF. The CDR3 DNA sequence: TGTGCCAGCAGCCAAGAGGGGGCCTACTATGGCTACACCTTC.

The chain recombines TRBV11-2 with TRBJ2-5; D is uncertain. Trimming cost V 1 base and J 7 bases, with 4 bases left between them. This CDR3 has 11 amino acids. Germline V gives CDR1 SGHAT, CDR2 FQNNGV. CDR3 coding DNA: TGTGCCAGCAGCTTAGCTGTGACCCAGTACTTC. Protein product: CASSLAVTQYF. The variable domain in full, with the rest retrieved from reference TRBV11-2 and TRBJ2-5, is EAGVAQSPRYKIIEKRQSVAFWCNPISGHATLYWYQQILGQGPKLLIQFQNNGVVDDSQLPKDRFSAERLKGVDSTLKIQPAKLEDSAVYLCASSLAVTQYFGPGTRLLVL.

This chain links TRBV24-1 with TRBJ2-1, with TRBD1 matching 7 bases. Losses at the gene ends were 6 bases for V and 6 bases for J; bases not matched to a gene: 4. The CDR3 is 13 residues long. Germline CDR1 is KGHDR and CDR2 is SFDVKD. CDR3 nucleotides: TGTGCCACCAGTCCAGGGGGAGTCAATGAGCAGTTCTTC. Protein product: CATSPGGVNEQFF.

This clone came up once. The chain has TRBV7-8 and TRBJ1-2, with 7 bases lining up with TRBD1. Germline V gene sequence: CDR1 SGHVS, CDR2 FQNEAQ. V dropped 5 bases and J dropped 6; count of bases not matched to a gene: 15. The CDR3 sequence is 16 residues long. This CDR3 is CASSPAPADRANGYTF. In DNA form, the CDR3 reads TGTGCCAGCAGCCCCGCCCCGGCCGACAGGGCTAATGGCTACACCTTC.

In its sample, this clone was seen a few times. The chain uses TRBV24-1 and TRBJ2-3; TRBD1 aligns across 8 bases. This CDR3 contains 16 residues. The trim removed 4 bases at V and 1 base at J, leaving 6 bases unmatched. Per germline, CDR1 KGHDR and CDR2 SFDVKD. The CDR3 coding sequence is TGTGCCACCAGTGACACGGACAGGGAGGGCACAGATACGCAGTATTTT. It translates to CATSDTDREGTDTQYF.

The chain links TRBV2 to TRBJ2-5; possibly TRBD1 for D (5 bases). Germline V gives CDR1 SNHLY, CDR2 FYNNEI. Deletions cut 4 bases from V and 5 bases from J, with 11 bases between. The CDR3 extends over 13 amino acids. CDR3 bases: TGTGCCAGCAGTGTTAGGGGTGCGGAGACCCAGTACTTC. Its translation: CASSVRGAETQYF.

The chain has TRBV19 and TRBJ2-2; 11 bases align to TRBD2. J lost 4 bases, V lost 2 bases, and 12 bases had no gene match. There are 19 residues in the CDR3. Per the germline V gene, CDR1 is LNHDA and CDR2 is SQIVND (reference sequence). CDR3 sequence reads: CASSISSGGNTLPTGELFF. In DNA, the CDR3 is TGTGCCAGTAGTATATCTAGCGGGGGGAACACCCTGCCCACCGGGGAGCTGTTTTTT.

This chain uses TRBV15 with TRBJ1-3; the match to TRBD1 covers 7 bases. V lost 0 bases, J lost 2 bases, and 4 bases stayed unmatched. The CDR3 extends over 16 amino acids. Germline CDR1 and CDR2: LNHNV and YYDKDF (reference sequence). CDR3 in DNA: TGTGCCACCAGCAGAGATAAGACAGGGACTGGAAACACCATATATTTT. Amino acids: CATSRDKTGTGNTIYF.

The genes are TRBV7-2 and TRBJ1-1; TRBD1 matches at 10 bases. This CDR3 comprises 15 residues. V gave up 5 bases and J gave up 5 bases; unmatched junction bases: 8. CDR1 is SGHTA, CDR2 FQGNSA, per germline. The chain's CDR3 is CASSRRTGGATEAFF. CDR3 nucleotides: TGTGCCAGCAGCCGTAGGACAGGGGGAGCAACTGAAGCTTTCTTT.

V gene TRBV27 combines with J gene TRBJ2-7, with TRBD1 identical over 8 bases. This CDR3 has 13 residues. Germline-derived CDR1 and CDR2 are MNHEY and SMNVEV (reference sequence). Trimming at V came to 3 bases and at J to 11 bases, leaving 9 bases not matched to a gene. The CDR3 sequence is CASSFRGSGQEYF. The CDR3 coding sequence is TGTGCCAGCAGTTTTAGGGGATCGGGACAGGAGTACTTC.

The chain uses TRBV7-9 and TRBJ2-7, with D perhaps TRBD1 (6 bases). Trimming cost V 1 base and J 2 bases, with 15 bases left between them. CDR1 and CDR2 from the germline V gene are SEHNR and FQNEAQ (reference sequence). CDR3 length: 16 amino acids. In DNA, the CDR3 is TGTGCCAGCAGCTTAGTGTCGTTCGGGGACACCTACGAGCAGTACTTC. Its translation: CASSLVSFGDTYEQYF.

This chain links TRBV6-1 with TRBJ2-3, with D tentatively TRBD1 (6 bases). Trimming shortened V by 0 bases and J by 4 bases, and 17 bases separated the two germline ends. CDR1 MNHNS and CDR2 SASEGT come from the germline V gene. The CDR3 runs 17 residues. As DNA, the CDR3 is TGTGCCAGCAGTGAAGCTTGGGGGCAATGGGTGGCAGATACGCAGTATTTT. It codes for CASSEAWGQWVADTQYF.

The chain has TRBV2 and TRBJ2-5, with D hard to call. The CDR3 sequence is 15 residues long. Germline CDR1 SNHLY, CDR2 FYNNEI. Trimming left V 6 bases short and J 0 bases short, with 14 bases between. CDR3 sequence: CASSISVTYQETQYF. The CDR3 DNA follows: TGTGCCAGCAGCATAAGCGTTACGTACCAAGAGACCCAGTACTTC.

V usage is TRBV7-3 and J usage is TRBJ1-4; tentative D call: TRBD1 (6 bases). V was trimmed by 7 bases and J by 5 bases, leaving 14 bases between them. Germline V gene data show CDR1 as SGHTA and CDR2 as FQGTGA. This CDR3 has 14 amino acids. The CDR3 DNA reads TGTGCCAGCATCGACAGGCTCAAGAATGAAAAACTGTTTTTT. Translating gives CASIDRLKNEKLFF.

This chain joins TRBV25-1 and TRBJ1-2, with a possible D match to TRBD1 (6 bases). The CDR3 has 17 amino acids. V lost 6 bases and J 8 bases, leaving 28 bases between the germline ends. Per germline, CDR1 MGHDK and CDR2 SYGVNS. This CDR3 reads CASRHSGTSKSDLGYTF. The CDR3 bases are TGTGCCAGCAGACACTCCGGGACATCTAAATCGGATTTGGGCTACACCTTC.